One and the same sample provided the 6 T cell receptor beta chains below, sequenced in a study of control samples from healthy donors and cancer patients. Generated by immunoSEQ multiplex PCR, the TCRdb table keeps only in-frame clones and is missing some. The sample lists approximately 110,000 clones; 90% were seen once. The material sequenced was blood. The receptors originated from a human donor in good health. The donor label of this sample is uncertain.

The genes are TRBV24-1 and TRBJ2-1; 10 nucleotides agree with TRBD1. CDR3 size: 14 residues. The ends lost 10 bases at V and 6 bases at J; junction bases unmatched: 8. Germline assignment: CDR1 KGHDR and CDR2 SFDVKD. The CDR3 loop is CATAGTGEVNEQFF. The CDR3 nucleotides are TGTGCCACAGCCGGGACAGGGGAGGTCAATGAGCAGTTCTTC.

The chain is built from TRBV12-3 or TRBV12-4 and TRBJ1-1, with D tentatively TRBD1 (5 bases). Trimming took off 7 bases at V and 6 bases at J, with 12 bases between the two ends. The CDR3 runs 12 residues. The CDR3 DNA reads as TGTGCCAGCACCGGGGACTACGCTGAAGCTTTCTTT. Protein: CASTGDYAEAFF.

This chain joins TRBV6-6 and TRBJ1-5; 7 bases map to TRBD1. CDR3 length: 15 residues. V shed 5 bases, J shed 2 bases, and the junction held 6 bases outside the gene matches. Germline V CDR1 and CDR2: MNHNY, SVGAGI (reference sequence). CDR3: CASSRQGFGNQPQHF. CDR3 DNA: TGTGCCAGCAGTCGACAGGGTTTCGGCAATCAGCCCCAGCATTTT.

The chain recombines TRBV15 with TRBJ1-4, with 8 positions matching TRBD1. The germline gives CDR1 LNHNV, CDR2 YYDKDF (reference sequence). The CDR3 consists of 16 residues. V was pared by 4 bases and J by 10 bases, with 14 bases of the junction left unmatched. As DNA, the CDR3 is TGTGCCACCAGCACCCGCTCCGGGACAGGCGACGGAAAACTGTTTTTT. This codes for CATSTRSGTGDGKLFF.

The chain links TRBV19 to TRBJ1-6; D uncertain. The germline V gene has CDR1 LNHDA and CDR2 SQIVND (reference sequence). Trimming removed 8 bases from V and 0 bases from J, with 8 bases in between. The CDR3 has 14 amino acids. The CDR3 is CASRASSYNSPLHF. CDR3 coding DNA: TGTGCCAGTCGCGCCAGCTCCTATAATTCACCCCTCCACTTT.

The chain joins TRBV11-2 to TRBJ2-3; TRBD1 agrees at 8 bases. The CDR3 spans 16 residues. CDR1 and CDR2 (germline): SGHAT, FQNNGV. J lost 0 bases, V lost 5 bases, and 7 bases had no gene match. The DNA of the CDR3 is TGTGCCAGCAGCGCAGGCCGGGACAGGAGCACAGATACGCAGTATTTT. Protein: CASSAGRDRSTDTQYF.